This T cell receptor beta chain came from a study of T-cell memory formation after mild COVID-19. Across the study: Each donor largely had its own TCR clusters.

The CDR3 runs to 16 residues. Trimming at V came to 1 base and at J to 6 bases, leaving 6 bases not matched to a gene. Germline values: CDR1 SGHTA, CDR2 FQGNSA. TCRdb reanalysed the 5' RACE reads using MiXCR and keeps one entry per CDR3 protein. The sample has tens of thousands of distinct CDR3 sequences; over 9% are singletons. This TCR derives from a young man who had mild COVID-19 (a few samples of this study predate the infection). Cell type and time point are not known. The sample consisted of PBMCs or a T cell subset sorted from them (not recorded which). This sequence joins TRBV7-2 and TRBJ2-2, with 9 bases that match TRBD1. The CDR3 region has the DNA TGTGCCAGCAGCTTAGTATTACAGGGGGCCGCCGGGGAGCTGTTTTTT. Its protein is CASSLVLQGAAGELFF.